This entry features one TCR beta chain sequence. This clonotype was recorded many times. Which antigen it targets is not known. No base quality values were provided; no much bigger clone lies one nucleotide off. The CDR3 covers 15 residues, taking in both the cysteine and the phenylalanine. The sequence is cut down to CDR3 DNA, 45 bases in frame from base 1. CDR1 and CDR2, per the germline V gene, are SGHRS and YFSETQ. V is cut back by 0 bases and J by 8 bases, with 3 bases in the junction unmatched. Stable Graves' hyperthyroidism was defined as the absence of progression to ophthalmopathy over 18 months of follow-up. The hyperthyroidism patients were between 18 and 65 years old and newly diagnosed, with a disease duration of less than 2 months. The study excluded patients with uncontrolled infections, other autoimmune diseases, pregnancy or lactation. Diagnoses were established on the basis of clinical symptoms, serum thyroxine and TRAb, thyroid ultrasound, and orbital computed tomography. PBMCs were separated from about 10 ml of fresh peripheral blood using Ficoll-Paque density gradient centrifugation. Trizol reagent was used to extract total RNA, and RNA quality was then checked on an Agilent 2100 Bioanalyzer.

The sample belongs to a study of T cells in Graves' hyperthyroidism and ophthalmopathy (dated by TCRdb to the late 2010s). Regarding the research as a whole: Peripheral blood was sampled at the time of initial diagnosis, prior to any treatment. To identify TCR V-J signatures that set the groups apart, the researchers used a discovery cohort of 100 patients, made up of 40 to 45 with Graves' ophthalmopathy and some 58 with stable Graves' hyperthyroidism. Whether ophthalmopathy could be predicted prospectively was tested in an independent validation cohort made up of roughly 20 hyperthyroidism patients plus 17 patients who later progressed to ophthalmopathy. The 100 discovery patients were divided at random into training and test sets in a 7:3 ratio. In roughly six Graves' hyperthyroidism patients, the study also compared T-cell repertoires from thyroid tissue with T-cell repertoires from blood. After blood sampling, hyperthyroidism patients were treated with methimazole at a starting dose of 30 mg daily, and ophthalmopathy patients were treated with high-dose intravenous methylprednisolone. The paper reports TCR Vbeta CDR3 sequencing of some 140 peripheral blood samples: 40 to 45 ophthalmopathy, under 85 hyperthyroidism and around 17 progressor patients. Points the paper makes about the study in general: A model built on a 13 V-J signature distinguished ophthalmopathy from stable hyperthyroidism, reaching 87.88% sensitivity and around 82% specificity in cross-validation and 80%/75% in testing. Sample size was not statistically predetermined, and blinding of investigators to group allocation was not performed. Most expanded thyroid clonotypes (frequency above 0.001) were also detected in blood, a finding suggesting that blood repertoires may reflect thyroid immune responses. During validation, the model predicted progression to ophthalmopathy a median of around 6 months ahead of onset, with approximately 70% sensitivity and 72.22% specificity.

The TCR beta CDR3 regions were amplified from the RNA transcripts. A first-round RT-PCR of the TCR CDR3 used the HTBI primer set with the Qiagen OneStep RT-PCR kit. Libraries were constructed in a second round of multiplex PCR, after which size selection and purification were carried out. Sequencing of the libraries was done on an Illumina HiSeq2000 using paired-end 100 bp reads. Per the source publication's procedure: Raw data were processed with SOAPnuke, discarding reads with adapters, uncalled bases, mean Phred below 15, or no exact constant-primer or identifier match. COPE v1.2.5 was used to merge high-quality paired reads, and clonotypes were defined as unique nucleotide sequences. MiTCR v1.1 was used to align the clonotypes against IMGT TRBV, TRBD and TRBJ reference segments. The analysis was restricted to V-J combinations with a frequency above 0.0001, which together covered 99% to 99.2% of the repertoires. A TCS score was defined as the ratio between F50 (clonal expansion) and ExV (chaos), using BLOSUM62-based TCRdist between CDR3 peptides within each V-J. Welch's t-statistics and random forest reduced several hundred V-J features to about 13, which were used in a naive Bayes classifier (R e1071). The public reads were reanalyzed by TCRdb: fastp trimming at Q25, MiXCR alignment, in-frame beta chains only. Identical CDR3 proteins give one entry, which carries the most common genes and DNA. TCRdb, not the original authors, processed these V and J calls. Here the sample has 90,000 to 120,000 distinct CDR3 sequences; about 15% occur a single time. The top ten hold under 45% of the sample.

The chain employs TRBV5-1 and TRBJ2-1, with 12 bases aligning to TRBD2. The sample consisted of blood. The sequence came from a woman in her forties or fifties with Graves' hyperthyroidism. Here the CDR3 is given as CASSLGLAGAYEQFF. The nucleotides read TGCGCCAGCAGCTTGGGACTAGCGGGAGCCTATGAGCAGTTCTTC.